Following are 14 T cell receptor beta chains from one sample sequenced in a study of technical replicates of blood from several donors. The protocol was immunoSEQ multiplex PCR, while the TCRdb copy is restricted to in-frame clones and leaves out a portion. The data show 83,000 or so clones, approximately 90% seen once. Specimen: T cells isolated from PBMCs. Receptors were obtained from a human donor in good health.

The J gene is TRBJ1-1, the V gene TRBV7-2, with D perhaps matching TRBD1 (6 bases). The CDR3 totals 13 residues. V lost 5 bases, J lost 8 bases, and 15 bases lay in between. Germline V gene sequence: CDR1 SGHTA, CDR2 FQGNSA. The CDR3 loop is CASSAQQGSEAFF. In nucleotides, the CDR3 is TGTGCCAGCAGCGCCCAACAGGGATCCGAAGCTTTCTTT.

CDR3 DNA: TGTGCCAGCAGCCCTCTACGGCGGGTCGAGCAGTACTTC. As protein: CASSPLRRVEQYF. The chain recombines TRBV11-2 with TRBJ2-7; weak D call: TRBD2 (5 bases). V dropped 5 bases and J dropped 6 bases, with 14 bases sitting between them. Germline lookup yields CDR1 SGHAT and CDR2 FQNNGV. This CDR3 contains 13 residues. The full variable domain, its missing parts supplied by reference TRBV11-2 and TRBJ2-7, is EAGVAQSPRYKIIEKRQSVAFWCNPISGHATLYWYQQILGQGPKLLIQFQNNGVVDDSQLPKDRFSAERLKGVDSTLKIQPAKLEDSAVYLCASSPLRRVEQYFGPGTRLTVT.

The V and J genes are TRBV4-1 and TRBJ1-4, with D unclear. The CDR3 loop spans 14 amino acids. The germline V gene encodes CDR1 MGHRA and CDR2 YSYEKL. Trimming removed 4 bases at V and 0 bases at J, with 6 bases between. In DNA form, the CDR3 reads TGCGCCAGCAGCCCACCAGCAACTAATGAAAAACTGTTTTTT. Translating gives CASSPPATNEKLFF.

The table lists this clone with a count of one. The chain uses TRBV27 and TRBJ2-5, with 11 bases fitting TRBD2. Germline V CDR1 and CDR2: MNHEY, SMNVEV (reference sequence). V shed 5 bases, J shed 1 base, and the junction held 6 bases outside the gene matches. The CDR3 has 16 amino acids. CDR3 nucleotide sequence: TGTGCCAGCAGTCGCTCGGGACTAGCGGCCCAAGAGACCCAGTACTTC. Amino acids: CASSRSGLAAQETQYF.

The chain carries TRBV4-1 and TRBJ1-3; tentatively, D is TRBD1 (5 bases). The V and J ends lost 1 base and 3 bases respectively, with 10 bases between them. This CDR3 is built from 15 residues. The germline V gene encodes CDR1 MGHRA and CDR2 YSYEKL. In nucleotides, the CDR3 is TGCGCCAGCAGCCAAGGAGGCGGGGGTGGAAACACCATATATTTT. This gives the protein CASSQGGGGGNTIYF.

The gene calls are TRBV5-1 and TRBJ2-2, with no clear D. Germline V gives CDR1 SGHRS, CDR2 YFSETQ. Trimming removed 4 bases from V and 6 bases from J, with 31 bases in between. The CDR3 is 20 residues long. The CDR3 bases are TGCGCCAGCAGCCCCAACTCCGGGTTCCCATATACTCATCATCCCGGGGAGCTGTTTTTT. Translating gives CASSPNSGFPYTHHPGELFF. The full variable domain, in which reference TRBV5-1 and TRBJ2-2 provide the parts outside the CDR3, is KAGVTQTPRYLIKTRGQQVTLSCSPISGHRSVSWYQQTPGQGLQFLFEYFSETQRNKGNFPGRFSGRQFSNSRSEMNVSTLELGDSALYLCASSPNSGFPYTHHPGELFFGEGSRLTVL.

CDR3 sequence reads: CSAGQANEKLFF. The CDR3 nucleotides read TGCAGCGCGGGACAAGCTAATGAAAAACTGTTTTTT. The chain carries TRBV29-1 and TRBJ1-4; weak D call: TRBD1 (6 bases). The germline V and J ends were trimmed by 7 bases and 3 bases, with 9 bases remaining between them. The CDR3 covers 12 residues. The germline V gene encodes CDR1 SQVTM and CDR2 ANQGSEA. Variable domain in full (rest from reference TRBV29-1 and TRBJ1-4): SAVISQKPSRDICQRGTSLTIQCQVDSQVTMMFWYRQQPGQSLTLIATANQGSEATYESGFVIDKFPISRPNLTFSTLTVSNMSPEDSSIYLCSAGQANEKLFFGSGTQLSVL.

This chain uses TRBV14 with TRBJ2-3; 7 nucleotides agree with TRBD1. Germline CDR1 is SGHDN and CDR2 is FVKESK. The CDR3 is made up of 17 amino acids. The junction had 8 bases not matched to a gene; V was cut back by 0 bases and J by 2 bases. Written as DNA, the CDR3 is TGTGCCAGCAGCCAAGATAGGGACAGCCTACTCACAGATACGCAGTATTTT. Its protein product is CASSQDRDSLLTDTQYF.

V and J are TRBV28 and TRBJ1-4, with D possibly matching TRBD1 (5 bases). Germline CDR1 MDHEN, CDR2 SYDVKM. With 5 bases removed from V and 6 bases from J, the gap between germline ends came to 19 bases. The CDR3 is 16 amino acids. The DNA of the CDR3 is TGTGCCAGCAGTCCGGTTTTATTAGGGGCGGATGAAAAACTGTTTTTT. It specifies CASSPVLLGADEKLFF.

This clone is a singleton in its sample. This chain joins TRBV30 and TRBJ2-1, with 8 bases identical to TRBD1. V dropped 1 base and J dropped 7; count of bases not matched to a gene: 9. Looked up from germline, CDR1 is GTSNPN and CDR2 is SVGIG (reference sequence). The CDR3 is 15 amino acids. The chain's CDR3 is CAWSAPSNRGNEQFF. CDR3 DNA sequence: TGTGCCTGGAGTGCACCTAGTAACAGGGGGAATGAGCAGTTCTTC.

This clone showed up just once. J is TRBJ2-7 and V is TRBV5-8, with D perhaps TRBD2 (5 bases). V was pared by 4 bases and J by 0 bases, with 8 bases between. Germline assignment: CDR1 SGHTS and CDR2 YDEGEE. CDR3 length equals 13 residues. The CDR3: CASSRTSSYEQYF. The CDR3 region has the DNA TGTGCCAGCAGCCGAACTAGCTCCTACGAGCAGTACTTC.

The chain has TRBV18 and TRBJ2-2; TRBD2 matches 8 bases. The length of the CDR3 is 14 residues. In germline, CDR1 is KGHSH, CDR2 LQKENI. Trimming took 0 bases from V and 11 from J; bases not matched to a gene: 5. The chain's CDR3 is CASSPPLAGEELFF. The CDR3 region has the DNA TGTGCCAGCTCACCACCCCTAGCGGGCGAAGAGCTGTTTTTT. Filled out from reference TRBV18 and TRBJ2-2, the complete variable domain reads NAGVMQNPRHLVRRRGQEARLRCSPMKGHSHVYWYRQLPEEGLKFMVYLQKENIIDESGMPKERFSAEFPKEGPSILRIQQVVRGDSAAYFCASSPPLAGEELFFGEGSRLTVL.

This sequence joins TRBV6-1 and TRBJ2-7; tentative D call: TRBD2 (5 bases). Per germline, CDR1 MNHNS and CDR2 SASEGT. Trimming left V 1 base short and J 2 bases short, with 6 bases between. This CDR3 contains 13 residues. The DNA of the CDR3 is TGTGCCAGCAGTGAAGGGGAGACCTACGAGCAGTACTTC. This encodes CASSEGETYEQYF.

This clone was seen only once. J is TRBJ2-1 and V is TRBV27; weak D call: TRBD1 (6 bases). V gave up 10 bases and J gave up 2 bases, with 15 bases separating them. CDR1 is MNHEY, CDR2 SMNVEV, per germline (reference sequence). The CDR3 loop spans 14 amino acids. Here the CDR3 reads CAIKTGYAYNEQFF. Here the CDR3 DNA reads TGTGCCATCAAAACAGGGTACGCCTACAATGAGCAGTTCTTC.